This is a list of T cell receptor beta chains from one sample in a study of blood T cell repertoires in COVID-19. TCRdb keeps only in-frame clones here, not all; method: immunoSEQ multiplex PCR. The sample has about 180,000 clones, about 90% seen once. Sequencing was carried out using PBMCs or T cells enriched from blood (not recorded which). Every receptor here comes from a woman between 45 and 60 years old who had recovered from COVID-19. Each CDR3 is given with its conserved first and last residue. The order of the fields is V gene, clone size, D gene, J gene, CDR3 DNA, CDR3 protein. D genes are given only for firm matches. A clone size is listed for some rows: how often the clone was seen (once, few, many), or a class if it is expanded.

TRBV7-2,once,TRBD1,TRBJ2-1,TGTGCCAGCAGCCCCTGGGAGCCCGCAGGGGGCGATGAGCAGTTCTTC,CASSPWEPAGGDEQFF
TRBV3-1/TRBV3-2,-,TRBD1,TRBJ2-7,TGTGCCAGCAGCTCCCGGGACAGAGCCTACGAGCAGTACTTC,CASSSRDRAYEQYF
TRBV12-5,-,TRBD1,TRBJ2-5,TGTGCTAGTGCCACCTCTACAGGGGGCCGGGGGGAGACCCAGTACTTC,CASATSTGGRGETQYF
TRBV30,-,-,TRBJ1-3,TGTGCCTGGAGTGTACTCTCCTCTGGAAACACCATATATTTT,CAWSVLSSGNTIYF
TRBV7-9,-,-,TRBJ2-7,TGTGCCAGCAGCTCCGGGAACATCGCCTACGAGCAGTACTTC,CASSSGNIAYEQYF
TRBV11-2,-,-,TRBJ1-1,TGTGCCAGCAGCCCCAGGGGCACTGAAGCTTTCTTT,CASSPRGTEAFF
TRBV11-2,-,TRBD2,TRBJ2-1,TGTGCCAGCAGCCCCCGGATCCCTAGCGGGAGGAGAGATGAGCAGTTCTTC,CASSPRIPSGRRDEQFF
TRBV11-3,-,TRBD2,TRBJ2-3,TGTGCCAGCAGCTGGCGGGGATCAAGACTAGCGGGAGCGGGGGATACGCAGTATTTT,CASSWRGSRLAGAGDTQYF
TRBV24-1,-,TRBD1,TRBJ2-7,TGTGCCACCAGTGACCCGGGACAGCCGCGCGAGCAGTACTTC,CATSDPGQPREQYF
TRBV3-1/TRBV3-2,-,-,TRBJ1-2,TGTGCCAGCAGCCACCTGTCGTGGGGGGACTATGGCTACACCTTC,CASSHLSWGDYGYTF
TRBV3-1/TRBV3-2,-,-,TRBJ1-3,TGTGCCAGCAGCCAAGATCGCATGAGGGCTGGAAACACCATATATTTT,CASSQDRMRAGNTIYF
TRBV11-2,-,TRBD1,TRBJ2-7,TGTGCCAGCAGCGCCCCGGGACAGGGAAGGGCGCAGTACTTC,CASSAPGQGRAQYF
TRBV28,-,TRBD2,TRBJ2-3,TGTGCCAGCAGTTTATGGCGGGGAGGGGGCACAGATACGCAGTATTTT,CASSLWRGGGTDTQYF
TRBV7-2,-,TRBD2,TRBJ2-7,TGTGCCAGCAGCTTTGAGGGAGGGAGCTCCTACGAGCAGTACTTC,CASSFEGGSSYEQYF
TRBV11-2,once,-,TRBJ2-2,TGTGCCAGCAGCGCCCCGACAGCCATAACGAACACCGGGGAGCTGTTTTTT,CASSAPTAITNTGELFF
TRBV29-1,-,-,TRBJ2-1,TGCAGCGTTGATGTTGGGGCTCTGTCCTACAATGAGCAGTTCTTC,CSVDVGALSYNEQFF
TRBV5-4,-,-,TRBJ1-2,TGTGCCAGCAGCCCTGGGGGCCCACTCTATGGCTACACCTTC,CASSPGGPLYGYTF
TRBV23-1,-,-,TRBJ2-3,TGCGCCAGCAGTCAATCGGAACTAGGGTTTAGCACAGATACGCAGTATTTT,CASSQSELGFSTDTQYF
TRBV12-3/TRBV12-4,-,TRBD2,TRBJ2-7,TGTGCCAGCAGTCTGAGACTAGCGTACGAGCAGTACTTC,CASSLRLAYEQYF
TRBV28,-,-,TRBJ1-5,TGTGCCAGCAGGCCCACATTAGCGGCTAATCAGCCCCAGCATTTT,CASRPTLAANQPQHF
TRBV20-1,-,TRBD2,TRBJ2-3,TGCAGTGCTAGTACCGGGACTACTATCGGCACAGATACGCAGTATTTT,CSASTGTTIGTDTQYF
TRBV7-2,-,-,TRBJ2-7,TGTGCCAGCAGCTTAGGCGGGTCCCCCTCCTACGAGCAGTACTTC,CASSLGGSPSYEQYF
TRBV11-2,few,-,TRBJ1-4,TGTGCCAGCAGTCCTAAACGGACAGTTCAAAAACTGTTTTTT,CASSPKRTVQKLFF
TRBV11-2,-,-,TRBJ2-3,TGTGCCAGCAGCCCGACTGCAGATACGCAGTATTTT,CASSPTADTQYF
TRBV24-1,few,TRBD2,TRBJ2-1,TGTGCCACCAGTGATGGGAGGGCTTCCTACAATGAGCAGTTCTTC,CATSDGRASYNEQFF
TRBV6-6,-,TRBD1,TRBJ1-2,TGTGCCAGCAGGGGGACAGCCCAATCCTATGGCTACACCTTC,CASRGTAQSYGYTF
TRBV27,-,-,TRBJ2-3,TGTGCCAGCACTACGATAGCGGCTGGCACAGATACGCAGTATTTT,CASTTIAAGTDTQYF
TRBV7-9,-,-,TRBJ2-5,TGTGCCAGCAGCTTAACCTCCCCGGGGTGGGAGACCCAGTACTTC,CASSLTSPGWETQYF